This entry lists 27 T cell receptor beta chains sequenced from one sample in a study of T cells in Graves' hyperthyroidism and ophthalmopathy. Using RNA transcripts as the source, TCR beta CDR3 regions were amplified. HTBI primers were the set used in a first-round RT-PCR of the TCR CDR3. TCRdb reprocessed the multiplex PCR reads via MiXCR and lists one record per CDR3 protein. The sample consists of 250,000 to 300,000 distinct CDR3 sequences, roughly 15% of them appearing once. The sequencing input was blood. The source of these receptors is a woman aged 40 to 49 with Graves' hyperthyroidism that later progressed to Graves' ophthalmopathy.

Many counts were recorded for this clonotype. The rearrangement links TRBV20-1 to TRBJ2-1; D uncertain. The germline V gene encodes CDR1 DFQATT and CDR2 SNEGSKA (reference sequence). This CDR3 contains 15 residues. V lost 0 bases and J 7 bases, leaving 16 bases between the germline ends. Here the CDR3 DNA reads TGCAGTGCTAGAGATCTTAACAAGCCCAGGAATGAGCAGTTCTTC. It codes for CSARDLNKPRNEQFF.

The sample holds a few counts of this clonotype. The chain uses TRBV6-1 and TRBJ2-4; D gene ambiguous. With 2 bases removed from V and 10 bases from J, the gap between germline ends came to 9 bases. From germline, CDR1 is MNHNS and CDR2 SASEGT. The CDR3 consists of 12 residues. The CDR3 loop is CASSEHRVIQYF. CDR3 nucleotide sequence: TGTGCCAGCAGTGAACACAGAGTAATTCAGTACTTC.

This clonotype was detected a few times. J is TRBJ1-5 and V is TRBV3-1; the D gene is possibly TRBD1 (6 bases). Trimming removed 4 bases from V and 7 bases from J, with 11 bases in between. The CDR3 is made up of 13 amino acids. Germline V gene sequence: CDR1 LGHDT, CDR2 YNNKEL (reference sequence). For the CDR3, the DNA is TGTGCCAGCAGCCTTACAGGACAGCAGCCCCAGCATTTT. This encodes CASSLTGQQPQHF.

In its sample, this clonotype was seen many times. The chain joins TRBV6-1 to TRBJ1-4; the match to TRBD1 covers 12 bases. This CDR3 region has 15 residues. The J segment lost 8 bases and the V segment lost 3 bases, leaving 4 bases of the junction unmatched. Germline assignment: CDR1 MNHNS and CDR2 SASEGT. The CDR3 DNA reads as TGTGCCAGCAGTGACAACGGGACAGGGGGCGAAAAACTGTTTTTT. As protein: CASSDNGTGGEKLFF.

This clonotype occurred many times. V usage is TRBV18 and J usage is TRBJ1-3; a weak D match, TRBD1 (6 bases). This CDR3 is 15 amino acids long. Trimming took 3 bases from V and 5 from J, leaving 14 bases between them. Germline V CDR1 and CDR2: KGHSH, LQKENI. CDR3 amino acids: CASSPSRDTRNTIYF. The DNA of the CDR3 is TGTGCCAGCTCACCGTCCCGGGACACGAGAAACACCATATATTTT. The entire variable domain, with the rest obtained from reference TRBV18 and TRBJ1-3, is as follows: NAGVMQNPRHLVRRRGQEARLRCSPMKGHSHVYWYRQLPEEGLKFMVYLQKENIIDESGMPKERFSAEFPKEGPSILRIQQVVRGDSAAYFCASSPSRDTRNTIYFGEGSWLTVV.

This clonotype came up many times. V is TRBV29-1 and J is TRBJ2-2; 10 nucleotides match TRBD2. V shed 7 bases, J shed 5 bases, and the junction held 28 bases outside the gene matches. The germline gives CDR1 SQVTM, CDR2 ANQGSEA. This CDR3 spans 21 amino acids. The CDR3 region has the DNA TGCAGCGCCTCTAGCTACAGGGGAGGTACTAGCGGGAAAAGGGAGACCGGGGAGCTGTTTTTT. Encoded protein: CSASSYRGGTSGKRETGELFF.

There are many counts of this clonotype. The chain employs TRBV3-1 and TRBJ2-1, with TRBD2 identical over 11 bases. With V trimmed by 3 bases and J by 7 bases, 2 bases remained unmatched. The CDR3 sequence is 14 residues long. Per the germline V gene, CDR1 is LGHDT and CDR2 is YNNKEL (reference sequence). This chain's CDR3 is CASSHTSGRNEQFF. CDR3 DNA: TGTGCCAGCAGCCATACTAGCGGGAGAAATGAGCAGTTCTTC.

This clonotype was counted many times. The chain links TRBV28 to TRBJ1-4; D not resolved. CDR1 is MDHEN, CDR2 SYDVKM, per germline. The V end was cut by 8 bases, the J end by 4 bases, with 14 bases between. CDR3 size: 14 residues. The CDR3 spells CASRKQSLNEKLFF. CDR3 sequence (DNA): TGTGCCAGCCGTAAACAGAGTCTTAATGAAAAACTGTTTTTT. The variable domain in full, with the rest retrieved from reference TRBV28 and TRBJ1-4, is DVKVTQSSRYLVKRTGEKVFLECVQDMDHENMFWYRQDPGLGLRLIYFSYDVKMKEKGDIPEGYSVSREKKERFSLILESASTNQTSMYLCASRKQSLNEKLFFGSGTQLSVL.

At least ten counts were recorded for this clonotype. This chain joins TRBV28 and TRBJ2-6, with a tentative D call TRBD1 (6 bases). Germline CDR1 reads MDHEN; CDR2 reads SYDVKM. Trimming removed 3 bases at V and 4 bases at J, with 10 bases between. The CDR3 length is 15 residues. CDR3 region: CASSFRGRGANVLTF. The CDR3 DNA reads as TGTGCCAGCAGTTTCAGGGGTAGAGGGGCCAACGTCCTGACTTTC.

This clonotype was seen at least ten times. The J gene is TRBJ2-2, the V gene TRBV24-1, with 11 bases identical to TRBD2. The CDR3 spans 17 residues. The germline V gene has CDR1 KGHDR and CDR2 SFDVKD. After removal of 4 bases from V and 1 base from J, the junction contained 4 bases not matched to a gene. The CDR3 protein is CATSDFGTSGNTGELFF. DNA of the CDR3: TGTGCCACCAGTGACTTCGGGACTAGCGGGAACACCGGGGAGCTGTTTTTT.

This clonotype was counted many times. Here the CDR3 DNA reads TGTGCCAGCAAAAACCCGGGGGACAGCTCCTACAATGAGCAGTTCTTC. Encoded protein: CASKNPGDSSYNEQFF. V gene TRBV7-8 combines with J gene TRBJ2-1, with TRBD1 as a possible D gene (7 bases). The CDR3 is made up of 16 amino acids. The V gene's germline CDR1 is SGHVS and CDR2 FQNEAQ. V gave up 7 bases and J gave up 0 bases, with 16 bases separating them.

This clonotype was picked up many times. The gene calls are TRBV20-1 and TRBJ2-5; possible D gene TRBD2, 5 bases. Germline CDR1 and CDR2: DFQATT and SNEGSKA (reference sequence). The V gene lost 1 base and the J gene lost 5 bases, with 14 bases spanning the gap. The CDR3 length is 14 residues. DNA of the CDR3: TGCAGTGCTAGAGTGACTAATGAGGGCGAGACCCAGTACTTC. Residues: CSARVTNEGETQYF.

This clonotype has a count of ten or more. This chain connects TRBV5-1 to TRBJ1-1, with D perhaps matching TRBD1 (5 bases). Per germline, CDR1 SGHRS and CDR2 YFSETQ. This CDR3 is 13 amino acids long. V shed 3 bases and J shed 3 bases, with 9 bases lying between them. The CDR3 here is CASSSGPYTEAFF. The CDR3 region has the DNA TGCGCCAGCAGCTCGGGACCTTACACTGAAGCTTTCTTT.

This clonotype was counted ten times or more. The rearrangement links TRBV10-3 to TRBJ2-4; 9 bases fit TRBD2. V dropped 0 bases and J dropped 6; count of bases not matched to a gene: 3. Germline-derived CDR1 and CDR2 are ENHRY and SYGVKD. This CDR3 comprises 15 residues. CDR3 loop: CAISESGGRGNIQYF. In DNA, the CDR3 is TGTGCCATCAGTGAGTCCGGCGGGAGGGGAAACATTCAGTACTTC.

This clonotype was seen many times. The genes are TRBV6-1 and TRBJ1-3; no firm D call. CDR1 MNHNS and CDR2 SASEGT come from the germline V gene. The CDR3 loop spans 12 amino acids. The V end was cut by 9 bases, the J end by 4 bases, with 10 bases between. The CDR3 reads CASGESGNTIYF. CDR3 nucleotides: TGTGCCAGTGGGGAGTCGGGAAACACCATATATTTT.

This clonotype was counted ten times or more. The rearrangement joins TRBV3-1 to TRBJ2-5; 12 bases map to TRBD2. V dropped 4 bases and J dropped 5; count of bases not matched to a gene: 5. Germline CDR1 and CDR2: LGHDT and YNNKEL (reference sequence). The CDR3 length is 15 residues. The CDR3 is CASSRLAGVWETQYF. In DNA, the CDR3 is TGTGCCAGCAGCCGACTAGCGGGAGTCTGGGAGACCCAGTACTTC.

This clonotype showed up just once. The V gene is TRBV6-6, the J gene TRBJ1-1, with D hard to call. The germline gives CDR1 MNHNY, CDR2 SVGAGI (reference sequence). The V end lost 0 bases, the J end lost 4 bases, and 6 bases lay between the germline ends. The CDR3 consists of 13 residues. The CDR3 protein is CASSYSRLTEAFF. CDR3 DNA sequence: TGTGCCAGCAGTTACTCGAGACTCACTGAAGCTTTCTTT.

This clonotype appeared many times. In nucleotides, the CDR3 is TGTGCCAGCAGGGGCCCCAGGGGTCACACTGAAGCTTTCTTT. Translated, it gives CASRGPRGHTEAFF. This chain joins TRBV12-3 or TRBV12-4 and TRBJ1-1, with a possible D match to TRBD1 (6 bases). Trimming took 6 bases from V and 3 from J, leaving 14 bases between them. This CDR3 is 14 amino acids long.

The gene calls are TRBV20-1 and TRBJ2-7; 13 bases line up with TRBD2. Germline assignment: CDR1 DFQATT and CDR2 SNEGSKA (reference sequence). Losses at the gene ends were 0 bases for V and 2 bases for J; bases not matched to a gene: 10. The CDR3 runs to 18 residues. CDR3 DNA sequence: TGCAGTGCTAGAGAGGAGACTAGCGGGAGGCCCGCCGCCTACGAGCAGTACTTC. Amino acids: CSAREETSGRPAAYEQYF.

This chain uses TRBV28 with TRBJ2-1; TRBD2 agrees at 12 bases. Per germline, CDR1 MDHEN and CDR2 SYDVKM. Losses at the gene ends were 2 bases for V and 7 bases for J; bases not matched to a gene: 9. CDR3 length: 17 amino acids. The CDR3 region is CASSLGGASGRGNEQFF. CDR3 in DNA: TGTGCCAGCAGTTTAGGCGGGGCTAGCGGGAGGGGAAATGAGCAGTTCTTC.

Many counts were recorded for this clonotype. The rearrangement uses TRBV7-9 and TRBJ2-7, with 9 bases lining up with TRBD2. In germline, CDR1 is SEHNR, CDR2 FQNEAQ (reference sequence). The CDR3 is 15 amino acids. J gave up 5 bases and V 2 bases, and 7 bases lay outside the gene matches. The CDR3 region has the DNA TGTGCCAGCAGCTTACGTAGCGGGAGTACCGACGAGCAGTACTTC. This translates into CASSLRSGSTDEQYF.

This clonotype was recorded many times. This chain links TRBV25-1 with TRBJ2-5; TRBD2 matches 15 bases. This CDR3 has 17 residues. V lost 6 bases, J lost 4 bases, and 9 bases stayed unmatched. Germline V gene lookup returns CDR1 MGHDK and CDR2 SYGVNS. The CDR3 sequence: CASRDSGTSGRRETQYF. As DNA, the CDR3 is TGTGCCAGCAGGGATTCCGGGACTAGCGGGAGGAGAGAGACCCAGTACTTC. Full variable domain (remainder filled in from reference TRBV25-1 and TRBJ2-5): EADIYQTPRYLVIGTGKKITLECSQTMGHDKMYWYQQDPGMELHLIHYSYGVNSTEKGDLSSESTVSRIRTEHFPLTLESARPSHTSQYLCASRDSGTSGRRETQYFGPGTRLLVL.

This clonotype was counted at least ten times. This chain connects TRBV12-3 or TRBV12-4 to TRBJ2-2, with 9 bases lining up with TRBD1. V was clipped by 8 bases and J by 2 bases; unmatched bases: 9. The CDR3 contains 16 residues. The CDR3 loop is CASVTRDRANTGELFF. The CDR3 DNA is TGTGCCAGCGTGACCCGGGACAGGGCTAACACCGGGGAGCTGTTTTTT.

This clonotype was observed at least ten times. The chain combines TRBV5-1 with TRBJ2-3, with D perhaps matching TRBD1 or TRBD2 (5 bases each). Deletions cut 2 bases from V and 1 base from J, with 14 bases between. Germline CDR1 reads SGHRS; CDR2 reads YFSETQ. CDR3 size: 16 residues. The CDR3 spells CASSLTRGIGTDTQYF. The CDR3 DNA is TGCGCCAGCAGCTTAACTAGGGGAATCGGCACAGATACGCAGTATTTT.

This clonotype was picked up many times. The J gene is TRBJ1-2, the V gene TRBV20-1; no clear D. The CDR3 length is 13 residues. Germline assignment: CDR1 DFQATT and CDR2 SNEGSKA (reference sequence). V was cut by 4 bases and J by 0 bases, with 9 bases left in between. CDR3 amino acids: CSANAGANYGYTF. The CDR3 bases are TGCAGTGCTAATGCAGGTGCTAACTATGGCTACACCTTC.

This clonotype was recorded many times. This chain joins TRBV10-3 and TRBJ2-5; 10 bases are a match to TRBD1. This CDR3 is 16 amino acids long. The junction had 7 bases not matched to a gene; V was cut back by 3 bases and J by 3 bases. Germline V gives CDR1 ENHRY, CDR2 SYGVKD. The CDR3 bases are TGTGCCATCAGTGAAGTAAAGGGGACAGGGGAAGAGACCCAGTACTTC. As protein: CAISEVKGTGEETQYF.

The J gene is TRBJ2-5, the V gene TRBV18, with D maybe TRBD1 (6 bases). Trimming took off 5 bases at V and 3 bases at J, with 16 bases between the two ends. Germline V gene sequence: CDR1 KGHSH, CDR2 LQKENI. This CDR3 contains 15 residues. The CDR3 spells CASSRLGHLKETQYF. DNA of the CDR3: TGTGCCAGCTCAAGACTGGGACACCTCAAAGAGACCCAGTACTTC.